Described below is a single T cell receptor beta chain sequence and its context. Its recognized antigen is unknown. Per-nucleotide qualities are absent, and no much larger clonotype sits a single base away. The sample belongs to a study of T cell responses to AZD1222 COVID-19 vaccine (TCRdb year 2021). Describing the broader study: Because spike-specific TCR depth and breadth did not differ between the two schedules, AZD1222 recipients who got a second dose at roughly 4 weeks were pooled with those who got a second dose at roughly 12 weeks. TCR sequencing was performed for 230 to 250 trial participants, of whom some 200 were given two doses of AZD1222 and approximately 25 were given two doses of MenACWY control vaccine. Trial participants were enrolled by age into 18-55, 56-69 and 70-plus year subgroups, with roughly 160, 29 and 62 TCR-sequenced participants respectively.

The CDR3 regions of human TCRbeta chains were subjected to immunosequencing. The source study handled its data this way. Repertoire TCRs were checked for matches against a reference library of SARS-CoV-2-specific TCRs that had been generated using the MIRA antigen-specificity platform. Breadth was defined as the fraction of unique TCRs that were SARS-CoV-2-associated, and depth was defined as the fraction of total T cells that were SARS-CoV-2-associated. Using the MIRA data, each spike-specific TCR was assigned both to the spike region to which the TCR was reactive and to a CD4 or CD8 class. Log10-transformed breadth and depth values were compared by one-way ANOVA with Sidak's multiple comparisons tests. The immuneACCESS repertoire file appears here via TCRdb, limited to in-frame rearrangements. These files lack a portion of the clones; in checked studies, under half of the deficit traces to unresolved V genes, and the cause of the others is not known. V, J and clone size are taken as reported in that table, and D and trimming were inferred from the DNA itself. Within this sample are about 140,000 clones, with about 80% of them counted one time only. The ten top clones hold about 4% of the sample.

At the junction V is shortened by 2 bases and J by 4 bases, with 11 bases in between. Based on the germline V gene (reference sequence), the CDR1 and CDR2 sequences are GTSNPN and SVGIG. CDR3 length: 13 amino acids, cysteine to phenylalanine. Only the CDR3 DNA stays, 39 bases, in frame from base 1. The paper as a whole reports these results and caveats: The vaccine-associated CD4 TCRs covered the entire spike protein, and the dominant responses fell in regions 160-218 and 743-854. After two AZD1222 doses, both the breadth and the depth of spike-specific TCRs were significantly higher than at day 0 and than in MenACWY recipients. Conclusions about previously exposed vaccinees were limited because only a handful of AZD1222 recipients were SARS-CoV-2 seropositive at baseline. Participants were mostly white British, with more females than males. The authors suggested clonal diversity may have been underestimated. Because no samples from the day 14 peak response were available, repertoires could be characterized only after the peak T cell response. Reportedly, close to half of the unique spike-specific TCRs recognized epitopes lying outside the regions that are mutated in the B.1.351 and B.1.1.7 variants. In the small 56-69-year group, the increase in depth fell short of significance, most likely because of low power.

Taken with the paper, the label for time point translates to: baseline before first vaccination. Vaccinee samples were obtained from the UK trials COV001 and COV002, which included a single-blind randomized controlled phase 2/3 trial of AZD1222 (ChAdOx1 nCoV-19) in healthy adults. For TCRbeta chain sequencing, PBMC samples from trial participants were taken at day 0 and at day 28 after the second dose. Here the sequenced sample was peripheral blood, taken on day 0 of AZD1222 vaccination. This receptor was obtained from an adult in good health. The rearrangement combines TRBV30 with TRBJ2-5; no confident D gene assignment can be made. The DNA sequence is given as TGTGCCTGGAGTATAAAATTCGGAGAGACCCAGTACTTC. Protein translation: CAWSIKFGETQYF.